A single sample gave rise to the 30 T cell receptor beta chains below, sequenced in a study of blood T cells in healthy people across ages. Combining a sample-barcoded 5' primer with a J-beta primer mix, a second PCR ran for about 7 to 11 cycles. TCRdb passed the 5' RACE reads through MiXCR, listing each CDR3 protein once. Among approximately 830,000 distinct CDR3 sequences listed, approximately 65% were seen once. The sequencing input was blood. The receptors come from a man aged 30 to 45 in good health.

This chain connects TRBV3-1 to TRBJ2-3, with 7 nucleotides matching TRBD1. Trimming at V came to 2 bases and at J to 4 bases, leaving 9 bases not matched to a gene. Germline V lookup: CDR1 LGHDT, CDR2 YNNKEL (reference sequence). This CDR3 has 16 residues. CDR3: CASSQYGAGGPDTQYF. The CDR3 nucleotides are TGTGCCAGCAGCCAATATGGGGCAGGGGGTCCAGATACGCAGTATTTT.

The gene calls are TRBV27 and TRBJ2-5; D is unclear. The CDR3 length is 13 residues. Germline V gene sequence: CDR1 MNHEY, CDR2 SMNVEV (reference sequence). Trimming took off 7 bases at V and 0 bases at J, with 9 bases between the two ends. This CDR3 is CASKPRNQETQYF. Written as DNA, the CDR3 is TGTGCCAGCAAGCCCAGGAACCAAGAGACCCAGTACTTC.

This sequence joins TRBV6-2 or TRBV6-3 and TRBJ2-5; D ambiguous. Trimming left V 1 base short and J 3 bases short, with 18 bases between. The CDR3 consists of 17 residues. Germline assignment: CDR1 MNHEY and CDR2 SVGEGT. The CDR3 region is CASSYYRAAIGKETQYF. As DNA, the CDR3 is TGTGCCAGCAGTTACTACCGAGCCGCCATCGGCAAAGAGACCCAGTACTTC.

The chain uses TRBV2 and TRBJ2-1; a weak D match, TRBD1 (6 bases). Matching the DNA end better, TRBJ2-7 makes the J call doubtful. The CDR3 is made up of 15 amino acids. Germline CDR1 is SNHLY and CDR2 is FYNNEI. The CDR3 DNA reads as TGTGCCAGCAGGACCGAGGACAGCCCTTTCTACGAGCAGTACTTC. Protein: CASRTEDSPFYEQYF.

This chain links TRBV7-2 with TRBJ1-2, with 12 positions matching TRBD1. CDR1 and CDR2 from the germline V gene are SGHTA and FQGNSA. J lost 10 bases, V lost 5 bases, and 8 bases had no gene match. The length of the CDR3 is 14 residues. The CDR3 DNA reads as TGTGCCAGCAGCCCAATGGGACAGGGGGCCGACTACACCTTC. It translates to CASSPMGQGADYTF.

The V gene is TRBV9, the J gene TRBJ2-4; D not certain. The DNA matches TRBJ2-7 better at its end, which makes the J call doubtful. The CDR3 is 15 amino acids. CDR1 is SGDLS and CDR2 is YYNGEE in the germline V gene. CDR3 loop: CASSPVSSAHYEQYF. CDR3 DNA: TGTGCCAGCAGCCCAGTCTCGTCGGCGCACTACGAGCAGTACTTC.

This clonotype is a singleton in its sample. V gene TRBV7-2 combines with J gene TRBJ1-5; D gene ambiguous. This CDR3 is built from 13 residues. Germline CDR1 SGHTA, CDR2 FQGNSA. The CDR3 DNA reads TGTGCTACGGGAGCGGATAGCAATCAGCCCCAGCATTTT. Translation gives CATGADSNQPQHF.

The chain combines TRBV5-1 with TRBJ1-5, with 7 bases fitting TRBD1. There are 14 residues in the CDR3. From germline, CDR1 is SGHRS and CDR2 YFSETQ. Unmatched junction bases numbered 7, after V lost 4 bases and J lost 6 bases. This CDR3 is CASSHDREIQPQHF. CDR3 DNA: TGCGCCAGCAGCCACGACAGGGAGATTCAGCCCCAGCATTTT.

This rearrangement joins TRBV7-3 to TRBJ2-3; the match to TRBD2 covers 14 bases. This CDR3 has 19 amino acids. With V trimmed by 4 bases and J by 0 bases, 9 bases remained unmatched. The germline CDR1 and CDR2 sequences are SGHTA and FQGTGA. The CDR3 loop is CASSSRWTSGGRSTDTQYF. As DNA, the CDR3 is TGTGCCAGCAGCTCCAGATGGACTAGCGGGGGGCGAAGCACAGATACGCAGTATTTT. Full variable domain (remainder filled in from reference TRBV7-3 and TRBJ2-3): GAGVSQTPSNKVTEKGKYVELRCDPISGHTALYWYRQSLGQGPEFLIYFQGTGAADDSGLPNDRFFAVRPEGSVSTLKIQRTERGDSAVYLCASSSRWTSGGRSTDTQYFGPGTRLTVL.

This clonotype was seen a handful of times. This sequence joins TRBV28 and TRBJ1-2; 7 bases fit TRBD1. CDR1 and CDR2 from the germline V gene are MDHEN and SYDVKM. The CDR3 loop spans 14 amino acids. V shed 6 bases, J shed 6 bases, and the junction held 10 bases outside the gene matches. In nucleotides, the CDR3 is TGTGCCAGCAGGTCGGGACAGAATCAAGATGGCTACACCTTC. The encoded protein is CASRSGQNQDGYTF.

V usage is TRBV6-2 or TRBV6-3 and J usage is TRBJ2-3, with D perhaps given as TRBD1 or TRBD2 (6 bases each). The CDR3 is 18 residues long. The germline V gene encodes CDR1 MNHEY and CDR2 SVGEGT. V dropped 1 base and J dropped 0 bases, with 17 bases sitting between them. The CDR3 sequence: CASSYFRGQELSTDTQYF. The DNA of the CDR3 is TGTGCCAGCAGTTACTTTCGGGGGCAGGAGTTGAGCACAGATACGCAGTATTTT.

The V and J genes are TRBV7-2 and TRBJ2-3, with a weak D call TRBD2 (6 bases). CDR3 length: 15 residues. Germline V gene data show CDR1 as SGHTA and CDR2 as FQGNSA. The germline V and J ends were trimmed by 1 base and 1 base, with 9 bases remaining between them. The CDR3 DNA is TGTGCCAGCAGCTTAGACACGGGGGGCACAGATACGCAGTATTTT. Protein sequence: CASSLDTGGTDTQYF. The full variable domain, with the rest looked up from reference TRBV7-2 and TRBJ2-3, is GAGVSQSPSNKVTEKGKDVELRCDPISGHTALYWYRQSLGQGLEFLIYFQGNSAPDKSGLPSDRFSAERTGGSVSTLTIQRTQQEDSAVYLCASSLDTGGTDTQYFGPGTRLTVL.

This chain joins TRBV7-9 and TRBJ2-3; D is unresolved. The CDR3 consists of 13 residues. The germline gives CDR1 SEHNR, CDR2 FQNEAQ (reference sequence). Trimming removed 0 bases at V and 3 bases at J, with 4 bases between. The CDR3 DNA follows: TGTGCCAGCAGCTTAGCGGTAACAGATACGCAGTATTTT. The encoded protein is CASSLAVTDTQYF.

This chain joins TRBV7-2 and TRBJ2-3; D perhaps matches TRBD1 (5 bases). Germline CDR1 and CDR2: SGHTA and FQGNSA. V was cut by 1 base and J by 3 bases, with 11 bases left in between. This CDR3 has 15 residues. The CDR3 is CASSLGGPNTDTQYF. CDR3 DNA sequence: TGTGCCAGCAGCTTAGGGGGCCCGAATACAGATACGCAGTATTTT.

The chain carries TRBV20-1 and TRBJ2-3; TRBD2 agrees at 8 bases. V shed 4 bases and J 3 bases; nucleotides not matched to a gene: 12. This CDR3 contains 16 residues. Germline V gene data show CDR1 as DFQATT and CDR2 as SNEGSKA (reference sequence). The CDR3 nucleotides are TGCAGTGCTATAAGTATCGAAGCGGGGGATACAGATACGCAGTATTTT. Translation gives CSAISIEAGDTDTQYF.

The rearrangement links TRBV6-5 to TRBJ2-5; a possible D gene is TRBD1 (5 bases). V was trimmed by 1 base and J by 7 bases, leaving 16 bases between them. The germline CDR1 and CDR2 sequences are MNHEY and SVGAGI. The CDR3 sequence is 15 residues long. The chain's CDR3 is CASSYLAGRLRTQYF. CDR3 DNA: TGTGCCAGCAGTTACTTGGCAGGGCGGCTTAGGACCCAGTACTTC.

This clonotype turned up a few times. As DNA, the CDR3 is TGTGCCTGGAACCGTGGGGCCGATACTGAAGCTTTCTTT. It codes for CAWNRGADTEAFF. This sequence joins TRBV30 and TRBJ1-1, with a tentative D call TRBD1 (5 bases). The CDR3 is 13 amino acids. Looked up from germline, CDR1 is GTSNPN and CDR2 is SVGIG (reference sequence). Trimming removed 4 bases at V and 5 bases at J, with 14 bases between.

The J gene is TRBJ2-5, the V gene TRBV7-2; 12 bases match TRBD2. The CDR3 contains 15 residues. Germline-derived CDR1 and CDR2 are SGHTA and FQGNSA. V was clipped by 6 bases and J by 2 bases; unmatched bases: 4. The CDR3 loop reads CASRRTSGVQETQYF. For the CDR3, the DNA is TGTGCCAGCAGACGGACTAGCGGGGTTCAAGAGACCCAGTACTTC.

This clonotype has only a few counts. The V call is TRBV24-1, the J call TRBJ2-4; no clear D gene. The CDR3 covers 11 residues. V lost 6 bases and J 6 bases, leaving 5 bases between the germline ends. The germline CDR1 and CDR2 sequences are KGHDR and SFDVKD. CDR3 sequence reads: CATSFGNIQYF. In DNA form, the CDR3 reads TGTGCCACCAGTTTTGGAAACATTCAGTACTTC.

Concerning this clonotype itself: At one end the junction does not follow the germline gene, possibly because of a read error. This sequence joins TRBV7-3 and TRBJ1-4; tentative D call: TRBD1 (6 bases). Germline CDR1 reads SGHTA; CDR2 reads FQGTGA. The CDR3 covers 16 residues. Here the CDR3 reads CASSLTQGRTNEELFF. CDR3 nucleotides: TGTGCCAGCAGCTTAACGCAGGGGCGCACTAATGAAGAACTGTTTTTT.

CDR3 nucleotides: TGCGCCAGCAGCGTCGGGGCTAGCGGGGAAGGAAGTGAGCAGTTCTTC. It yields the protein CASSVGASGEGSEQFF. This chain connects TRBV5-1 to TRBJ2-1, with 9 bases that match TRBD2. Per germline, CDR1 SGHRS and CDR2 YFSETQ. The CDR3 is 16 amino acids. V trimming: 4 bases; J trimming: 9 bases; junction bases outside the gene matches: 14.

As for this clonotype: A read error may produce the germline difference seen at one junction end. V is TRBV2 and J is TRBJ1-5; D gene uncertain. There are 15 residues in the CDR3. CDR1 is SNHLY and CDR2 is FYNNEI in the germline V gene. CDR3 nucleotide sequence: TGTGCCAGCAGTGTTTTCAGATATAGCAATCAGCCCCGGCATTTT. This translates into CASSVFRYSNQPRHF.

The rearrangement links TRBV2 to TRBJ1-5; TRBD1 agrees at 7 bases. Germline V gives CDR1 SNHLY, CDR2 FYNNEI. The CDR3 has 16 amino acids. The V and J ends lost 5 bases and 0 bases, in that order; junction bases with no gene match: 7. The CDR3 reads CASSLGQRYSNQPQHF. As DNA, the CDR3 is TGTGCCAGCAGTTTGGGACAGCGATATAGCAATCAGCCCCAGCATTTT.

This clonotype has only one observation. The J gene is TRBJ2-1, the V gene TRBV4-1, with D perhaps TRBD2 (6 bases). The CDR3 has 15 amino acids. V was clipped by 0 bases and J by 9 bases, with 15 bases between them. Looked up from germline, CDR1 is MGHRA and CDR2 is YSYEKL. The CDR3 spells CASSQDLGTFSEQFF. CDR3 nucleotide sequence: TGCGCCAGCAGCCAAGATTTAGGGACTTTCAGTGAGCAGTTCTTC.

This clonotype was seen a few times. This clone may be a read error of a much larger clone one base away. CDR3 bases: TGTGCCAGCAGCCAGGGTCTACCGGGACTAGCGCGCAATGAGCAGTACTTC. Residues: CASSQGLPGLARNEQYF. The V and J genes are TRBV3-1 and TRBJ2-5; 10 nucleotides match TRBD2. The junction had 18 bases not matched to a gene; V was cut back by 3 bases and J by 11 bases. The germline V gene encodes CDR1 LGHDT and CDR2 YNNKEL (reference sequence). The CDR3 sequence is 17 residues long.

The table lists this clonotype with a few counts. This chain connects TRBV29-1 to TRBJ2-3; the match to TRBD2 covers 10 bases. CDR1 SQVTM and CDR2 ANQGSEA come from the germline V gene. The CDR3 has 12 amino acids. J was trimmed by 6 bases and V by 6 bases; bases with no gene match: 3. Here the CDR3 reads CSVETSGDTQYF. DNA for the CDR3: TGCAGCGTGGAGACTAGCGGGGATACGCAGTATTTT.

The V and J genes are TRBV6-2 or TRBV6-3 and TRBJ2-3, with D perhaps TRBD2 (5 bases). This CDR3 contains 12 residues. The ends were cut back, 6 bases at V and 7 bases at J, with 11 bases in the middle. CDR1 MNHEY and CDR2 SVGEGT come from the germline V gene. The CDR3 DNA sequence: TGTGCCAGCAGCCAACTAGTAAATACGCAGTATTTT. Translation gives CASSQLVNTQYF.

The chain joins TRBV7-9 to TRBJ2-1, with no clear D. The CDR3 has 12 residues. The germline V gene encodes CDR1 SEHNR and CDR2 FQNEAQ (reference sequence). Trimming left V 5 bases short and J 7 bases short, with 9 bases between. CDR3 amino acids: CASSGPGNEQFF. The CDR3 coding sequence is TGTGCCAGCAGCGGGCCAGGTAATGAGCAGTTCTTC.

This clonotype showed up just a few times. The chain is built from TRBV9 and TRBJ2-2; D gene ambiguous. The V end lost 10 bases, the J end lost 6 bases, and 10 bases lay between the germline ends. CDR1 and CDR2 from the germline V gene are SGDLS and YYNGEE. The CDR3 covers 11 residues. CDR3 DNA: TGTGCCTCTAGAGGTTCCGGGGAGCTGTTTTTT. Its translation is CASRGSGELFF.

The CDR3 loop is CASSSRGLAGDNEQFF. In DNA, the CDR3 is TGTGCCAGCAGCTCTAGGGGACTAGCGGGGGACAATGAGCAGTTCTTC. This chain uses TRBV5-5 with TRBJ2-1, with 14 nucleotides matching TRBD2. With 3 bases clipped from V and 5 bases from J, the junction kept 4 bases outside the gene matches. The CDR3 covers 16 residues. From germline, CDR1 is SGHKS and CDR2 YYEKEE (reference sequence).